One and the same sample provided the 5 T cell receptor beta chains below, sequenced in a study of post-analysis software for immune sequencing data. Regarding the study as a whole: The five TRBV segments detected at higher frequency in patients than in controls included TRBV5-6, TRBV5-1 and TRBV20-1.

Presence of unique molecular identifiers characterized the TCR beta cDNA libraries. TCRdb recomputed calls from the PCR reads with MiXCR, one row per CDR3 protein. The sample has hundreds of thousands of distinct CDR3 sequences, roughly 27% seen once. These receptors are not linked to any known antigen. The source material was blood. These TCRs come from a girl aged 10 to 17 with multiple sclerosis.

The chain joins TRBV10-3 to TRBJ2-3; maybe TRBD2 (5 bases). Germline V gene lookup returns CDR1 ENHRY and CDR2 SYGVKD. V lost 10 bases to trimming and J lost 4 bases, with 18 bases between them. The CDR3 spans 14 residues. The CDR3 reads CATTGIPDADTQYF. CDR3 sequence (DNA): TGTGCCACCACCGGGATCCCAGACGCAGATACGCAGTATTTT.

The chain couples TRBV4-1 to TRBJ1-1; D is uncertain. V was shortened by 3 bases and J by 1 base, with 15 bases between the two germline ends. CDR1 is MGHRA and CDR2 is YSYEKL in the germline V gene. The CDR3 has 16 residues. CDR3: CASSHKKGLPNTEAFF. The CDR3 DNA is TGCGCCAGCAGCCACAAGAAAGGACTTCCGAACACTGAAGCTTTCTTT.

V and J are TRBV20-1 and TRBJ1-1; TRBD1 might be the D (5 bases). V dropped 2 bases and J dropped 1 base, with 11 bases sitting between them. Germline V gene data show CDR1 as DFQATT and CDR2 as SNEGSKA (reference sequence). This CDR3 comprises 14 residues. This CDR3 reads CSARSPDKNTEAFF. DNA for the CDR3: TGCAGTGCTAGAAGCCCGGACAAGAACACTGAAGCTTTCTTT.

On this clonotype itself: A far larger clone is one base from this, pointing to a likely read error. The chain combines TRBV6-6 with TRBJ2-5; D may be TRBD2 (5 bases). Gene TRBJ2-1 matches the end of the DNA better, so the J call may be wrong. The CDR3 is 12 residues long. Germline CDR1 MNHNY, CDR2 SVGAGI (reference sequence). The CDR3 nucleotides read TGTGCCAGCAGTTACTCGGGAGAGACCCAGTTCTTC. This encodes CASSYSGETQFF.

The chain is built from TRBV19 and TRBJ1-4; weak D call: TRBD1 (5 bases). The V end lost 6 bases, the J end lost 3 bases, and 14 bases lay between the germline ends. CDR1 and CDR2 from the germline V gene are LNHDA and SQIVND (reference sequence). This CDR3 spans 15 amino acids. As DNA, the CDR3 is TGTGCCAGTAGCGCTCTTCGGGGCCCTAATGAAAAACTGTTTTTT. Translation: CASSALRGPNEKLFF.